This TCR beta chain was found in a study of T cells in Graves' hyperthyroidism and ophthalmopathy. The study, taken as a whole, reports: Blood shared most expanded thyroid clonotypes above 0.001.

TCR beta CDR3 sequences were amplified from RNA transcripts. The primer set for the first-round RT-PCR of the TCR CDR3 was HTBI. MiXCR, run by TCRdb on the multiplex PCR reads, gives a single entry per CDR3 protein. Found here are some 550,000 distinct CDR3 sequences, about a sixth of them singletons; the top ten hold 2.5% to 4%. The CDR3 is 14 residues long. CDR1 DFQATT and CDR2 SNEGSKA come from the germline V gene (reference sequence). The V end was cut by 0 bases, the J end by 5 bases, with 14 bases between. This clonotype has ten or more counts. The antigen is unknown. The sequencing sample was made of blood. The chain joins TRBV20-1 to TRBJ2-7, with a possible D match to TRBD2 (6 bases). The source is a woman aged 35 to 49 with Graves' ophthalmopathy. CDR3 in amino acids: CSARDNGGSHEQYF. CDR3 nucleotide sequence: TGCAGTGCTAGAGATAATGGGGGGTCCCACGAGCAGTACTTC.